Each of the 7 T cell receptor beta chains below was sequenced from the same sample in a study of OX40 agonist ivuxolimab in advanced cancers. Libraries were prepared by immunoSEQ multiplex PCR; TCRdb keeps only in-frame clonotypes and omits some of them. The data show 79,000 or so clones, approximately 85% seen once. The material was CD4+ or CD8+ T cells sorted from blood, obtained in a trial of the OX40 agonist ivuxolimab. The receptors originated from an adult with an advanced solid tumor such as melanoma, head and neck, liver or kidney cancer.

V is TRBV7-6 and J is TRBJ1-2; TRBD1 matches 12 bases. Looked up from germline, CDR1 is SGHVS and CDR2 is FNYEAQ. Trimming at V came to 4 bases and at J to 3 bases, leaving 12 bases not matched to a gene. The CDR3 runs 18 residues. CDR3 sequence reads: CASSSLVGDRGLYYGYTF. CDR3 DNA: TGTGCCAGCAGCTCACTTGTTGGGGACAGGGGGCTCTACTATGGCTACACCTTC. The full variable domain, rest sourced from reference TRBV7-6 and TRBJ1-2, is GAGVSQSPRYKVTKRGQDVALRCDPISGHVSLYWYRQALGQGPEFLTYFNYEAQQDKSGLPNDRFSAERPEGSISTLTIQRTEQRDSAMYRCASSSLVGDRGLYYGYTFGSGTRLTVV.

The gene calls are TRBV30 and TRBJ2-6; 9 bases are shared with TRBD1. The germline V gene has CDR1 GTSNPN and CDR2 SVGIG (reference sequence). V was clipped by 8 bases and J by 2 bases; unmatched bases: 4. This CDR3 has 14 amino acids. The CDR3 bases are TGTGCCGCGGACAGGGGAGCTGGGGCCAACGTCCTGACTTTC. Protein: CAADRGAGANVLTF. Supplemented by reference TRBV30 and TRBJ2-6, the full variable domain reads SQTIHQWPATLVQPVGSPLSLECTVEGTSNPNLYWYRQAAGRGLQLLFYSVGIGQISSEVPQNLSASRPQDRQFILSSKKLLLSDSGFYLCAADRGAGANVLTFGAGSRLTVL.

This chain links TRBV7-2 with TRBJ2-2; TRBD2 aligns across 7 bases. V was clipped by 5 bases and J by 4 bases; unmatched bases: 7. The germline V gene encodes CDR1 SGHTA and CDR2 FQGNSA. This CDR3 region has 15 residues. CDR3 sequence: CASSPGGTGTGELFF. CDR3 DNA sequence: TGTGCCAGCAGCCCCGGGGGGACGGGCACCGGGGAGCTGTTTTTT.

The genes are TRBV5-4 and TRBJ2-2; TRBD2 aligns across 7 bases. Unmatched junction bases numbered 4, after V lost 4 bases and J lost 1 base. The CDR3 loop spans 15 amino acids. Germline V gene lookup returns CDR1 SGHNT and CDR2 YYREEE (reference sequence). In nucleotides, the CDR3 is TGTGCCAGCAGCCCCCCGGGGGGGAACACCGGGGAGCTGTTTTTT. It yields the protein CASSPPGGNTGELFF. The entire variable domain, with the rest obtained from reference TRBV5-4 and TRBJ2-2, is as follows: ETGVTQSPTHLIKTRGQQVTLRCSSQSGHNTVSWYQQALGQGPQFIFQYYREEENGRGNFPPRFSGLQFPNYSSELNVNALELDDSALYLCASSPPGGNTGELFFGEGSRLTVL.

The V and J genes are TRBV28 and TRBJ1-2, with D unresolved. CDR3 length: 12 amino acids. Trimming cost V 3 bases and J 8 bases, with 10 bases left between them. The germline gives CDR1 MDHEN, CDR2 SYDVKM. The CDR3 is CASSFVGRGYTF. CDR3 DNA sequence: TGTGCCAGCAGTTTTGTGGGTCGGGGCTACACCTTC.

CDR3 amino acids: CASTPGEVELEAFF. Here the CDR3 DNA reads TGTGCCAGCACCCCAGGGGAGGTGGAGCTTGAAGCTTTCTTT. The V and J genes are TRBV6-5 and TRBJ1-1; possible D gene TRBD1, 6 bases. The CDR3 covers 14 residues. V was trimmed by 7 bases and J by 7 bases, leaving 19 bases between them. Germline lookup yields CDR1 MNHEY and CDR2 SVGAGI.

This sequence joins TRBV5-8 and TRBJ1-1; a weak D match, TRBD1 (6 bases). The V gene's germline CDR1 is SGHTS and CDR2 YDEGEE. Trimming removed 7 bases from V and 2 bases from J, with 15 bases in between. There are 14 residues in the CDR3. In DNA, the CDR3 is TGTGCCAGCCGGGGGGGCTGGGTAAACACTGAAGCTTTCTTT. Translated: CASRGGWVNTEAFF.